Below, 26 T cell receptor beta chains from the same sample are listed, as sequenced in a study of shared clonotypes between healthy human individuals. TCRdb's copy holds only in-frame clones and misses some; the assay was immunoSEQ multiplex PCR. Counted here are around 2.1 million clones, approximately 96% occurring once; the ten biggest clones make up approximately 0.13%. The sequencing input was naive CD4+ T cells sorted from blood. As for subset: CD45RA+ positively selected. The source of these receptors is a man aged 18 to 35 in good health.

On this clone: Other nucleotide sequences from this sample produce the same CDR3. V and J are TRBV19 and TRBJ1-6, with D possibly being TRBD1 (6 bases). CDR1 and CDR2 (germline): LNHDA, SQIVND (reference sequence). The V gene lost 3 bases and the J gene lost 7 bases, with 13 bases spanning the gap. The CDR3 contains 15 residues. The CDR3 spells CASSMAGRGNSPLHF. The CDR3 DNA reads as TGTGCCAGTAGTATGGCGGGCAGGGGAAATTCACCCCTCCACTTT. Full variable domain (missing parts from reference TRBV19 and TRBJ1-6): DGGITQSPKYLFRKEGQNVTLSCEQNLNHDAMYWYRQDPGQGLRLIYYSQIVNDFQKGDIAEGYSVSREKKESFPLTVTSAQKNPTAFYLCASSMAGRGNSPLHFGNGTRLTVT.

The genes are TRBV19 and TRBJ1-5, with D maybe TRBD1 (5 bases). The CDR3 sequence is 18 residues long. The germline V and J ends were trimmed by 3 bases and 0 bases, with 18 bases remaining between them. CDR1 is LNHDA and CDR2 is SQIVND in the germline V gene (reference sequence). The CDR3 DNA follows: TGTGCCAGTAGTATCAAGGGACTTGGGCTTTATAGCAATCAGCCCCAGCATTTT. This gives the protein CASSIKGLGLYSNQPQHF.

The chain recombines TRBV10-3 with TRBJ2-7, with 7 nucleotides matching TRBD1. The germline gives CDR1 ENHRY, CDR2 SYGVKD. V was clipped by 6 bases and J by 2 bases; unmatched bases: 7. CDR3 length equals 14 residues. In DNA form, the CDR3 reads TGTGCCATCAGAACCGGGACAGAGACCTACGAGCAGTACTTC. It yields the protein CAIRTGTETYEQYF.

V usage is TRBV9 and J usage is TRBJ2-1; a possible D gene is TRBD1 (5 bases). The CDR3 loop spans 17 amino acids. Looked up from germline, CDR1 is SGDLS and CDR2 is YYNGEE. The V and J ends lost 0 bases and 3 bases respectively, with 16 bases between them. The CDR3: CASSVGSFGADYNEQFF. As DNA, the CDR3 is TGTGCCAGCAGCGTAGGGTCTTTTGGGGCAGACTACAATGAGCAGTTCTTC.

The chain uses TRBV11-2 and TRBJ2-3; D not resolved. The germline V gene has CDR1 SGHAT and CDR2 FQNNGV. V was pared by 1 base and J by 2 bases, with 10 bases between. The CDR3 consists of 15 residues. CDR3 amino acids: CASSLVRAATDTQYF. The CDR3 bases are TGTGCCAGCAGCTTAGTTCGGGCAGCCACAGATACGCAGTATTTT.

The chain is built from TRBV30 and TRBJ2-3; 9 bases are a match to TRBD2. Germline assignment: CDR1 GTSNPN and CDR2 SVGIG (reference sequence). V shed 2 bases and J 0 bases; nucleotides not matched to a gene: 6. The CDR3 totals 16 residues. The CDR3, as DNA: TGTGCCTGGAGTTCGACTAGCGGCTATAGCACAGATACGCAGTATTTT. Translated, it gives CAWSSTSGYSTDTQYF.

As regards this clone: Other nucleotide sequences from this sample produce the same CDR3. This sequence joins TRBV6-5 and TRBJ1-5; 10 bases match TRBD1. The trim removed 6 bases at V and 2 bases at J, leaving 4 bases unmatched. CDR3 size: 15 residues. Germline CDR1 MNHEY, CDR2 SVGAGI. The CDR3 DNA sequence: TGTGCCAGCAGGCCCGGGACAGGGGGCAATCAGCCCCAGCATTTT. It translates to CASRPGTGGNQPQHF.

This chain connects TRBV5-5 to TRBJ2-7, with D perhaps assigned TRBD1 or TRBD2 (6 bases each). Germline V gives CDR1 SGHKS, CDR2 YYEKEE (reference sequence). V was pared by 6 bases and J by 0 bases, with 19 bases between. This CDR3 has 16 residues. CDR3 in DNA: TGTGCCAGCAAGAGGGGGGCGGGCAGCACCTCCTACGAGCAGTACTTC. Translating gives CASKRGAGSTSYEQYF.

The gene calls are TRBV6-6 and TRBJ2-5, with D possibly TRBD1 on 6 matching bases. The CDR3 sequence is 16 residues long. CDR1 and CDR2 (germline): MNHNY, SVGAGI (reference sequence). V gave up 2 bases and J gave up 5 bases, with 18 bases separating them. CDR3 residues: CASSYLSGAGSETQYF. CDR3 nucleotide sequence: TGTGCCAGCAGTTACCTTTCAGGGGCAGGGTCGGAGACCCAGTACTTC.

The chain has TRBV10-3 and TRBJ2-1; the match to TRBD2 covers 12 bases. This CDR3 has 15 residues. V lost 9 bases, J lost 0 bases, and 3 bases stayed unmatched. Germline lookup yields CDR1 ENHRY and CDR2 SYGVKD. The CDR3 loop is CAIQLAGGSYNEQFF. The DNA of the CDR3 is TGTGCCATTCAACTAGCGGGGGGCTCCTACAATGAGCAGTTCTTC.

For this clone: Additional DNA sequences in this sample encode the identical CDR3. The chain joins TRBV5-1 to TRBJ2-7; D is perhaps TRBD1 (6 bases). Germline lookup yields CDR1 SGHRS and CDR2 YFSETQ. Trimming removed 3 bases from V and 4 bases from J, with 8 bases in between. CDR3 size: 12 residues. The CDR3 nucleotides are TGCGCCAGCAGCTCTCAGGGGTACGAGCAGTACTTC. It codes for CASSSQGYEQYF.

The rearrangement joins TRBV5-8 to TRBJ1-2, with D perhaps matching TRBD1 (6 bases). This CDR3 contains 13 residues. V was clipped by 7 bases and J by 8 bases, with 18 bases between them. CDR1 SGHTS and CDR2 YDEGEE come from the germline V gene. The CDR3 reads CASGLQGIGGYTF. The CDR3, as DNA: TGTGCCAGCGGATTACAGGGAATTGGCGGCTACACCTTC.

V and J are TRBV6-6 and TRBJ2-5, with 10 bases aligning to TRBD1. J lost 4 bases, V lost 6 bases, and 11 bases had no gene match. The CDR3 is 16 residues long. The germline V gene has CDR1 MNHNY and CDR2 SVGAGI (reference sequence). CDR3 DNA: TGTGCCAGCAGCCGGAGGGGGGACAGGGGCTCAGAGACCCAGTACTTC. Translated, it gives CASSRRGDRGSETQYF.

V usage is TRBV4-1 and J usage is TRBJ1-6; D not resolved. Germline V gives CDR1 MGHRA, CDR2 YSYEKL. With 0 bases removed from V and 3 bases from J, the gap between germline ends came to 3 bases. CDR3 length: 14 amino acids. CDR3 protein: CASSQEDYNSPLHF. CDR3 DNA: TGCGCCAGCAGCCAAGAGGACTATAATTCACCCCTCCACTTT.

The chain is built from TRBV7-9 and TRBJ2-7; D tentatively fits TRBD1 or TRBD2 (6 bases each). CDR1 is SEHNR and CDR2 is FQNEAQ in the germline V gene (reference sequence). This CDR3 spans 13 amino acids. Between the trimmed V and J ends, which lost 5 bases and 5 bases, there was a span of 13 bases. CDR3 residues: CASSRPGGNEQYF. As DNA, the CDR3 is TGTGCCAGCAGCCGACCCGGGGGCAACGAGCAGTACTTC.

The chain combines TRBV5-6 with TRBJ2-1; 10 nucleotides align to TRBD2. From germline, CDR1 is SGHDT and CDR2 YYEEEE. The length of the CDR3 is 14 residues. After removal of 4 bases from V and 6 bases from J, the junction contained 4 bases not matched to a gene. The CDR3 reads CASSQRGGPNEQFF. CDR3 DNA sequence: TGTGCCAGCAGCCAGCGGGGGGGTCCCAATGAGCAGTTCTTC.

The chain employs TRBV5-1 and TRBJ1-2; weak D call: TRBD1 (6 bases). Trimming stripped 4 bases from V and 7 bases from J, with 20 bases between. CDR1 is SGHRS and CDR2 is YFSETQ in the germline V gene. The CDR3 is 15 residues long. The CDR3: CASSHGAGGPVGYTF. CDR3 sequence (DNA): TGCGCCAGCAGCCATGGGGCCGGGGGGCCGGTTGGCTACACCTTC.

V usage is TRBV29-1 and J usage is TRBJ2-7, with 13 bases aligning to TRBD2. CDR1 and CDR2 (germline): SQVTM, ANQGSEA. The CDR3 length is 15 residues. With V trimmed by 6 bases and J by 6 bases, 11 bases remained unmatched. This CDR3 is CSVGGWTSGSGEQYF. In nucleotides, the CDR3 is TGCAGCGTCGGGGGATGGACTAGCGGGAGCGGCGAGCAGTACTTC.

This chain links TRBV10-3 with TRBJ1-5, with D unclear. Per the germline V gene, CDR1 is ENHRY and CDR2 is SYGVKD. CDR3 length: 13 residues. Trimming took 10 bases from V and 5 from J, leaving 15 bases between them. CDR3 in amino acids: CATSHGLDQPQHF. DNA of the CDR3: TGTGCCACCTCACACGGGCTCGATCAGCCCCAGCATTTT.

V usage is TRBV4-1 and J usage is TRBJ2-5; possibly TRBD2 for D (6 bases). V was shortened by 0 bases and J by 0 bases, with 14 bases between the two germline ends. CDR1 MGHRA and CDR2 YSYEKL come from the germline V gene. CDR3 length: 17 amino acids. The CDR3 loop is CASSQEGSGIYQETQYF. The CDR3 nucleotides are TGCGCCAGCAGCCAAGAAGGTAGCGGAATTTACCAAGAGACCCAGTACTTC.

With respect to this clone: The sample carries other DNA sequences with the same CDR3. The V call is TRBV2, the J call TRBJ1-1, with D perhaps TRBD1 (6 bases). This CDR3 spans 13 amino acids. The germline V and J ends were trimmed by 7 bases and 4 bases, with 13 bases remaining between them. In germline, CDR1 is SNHLY, CDR2 FYNNEI. The CDR3: CASTREGGTEAFF. CDR3 in DNA: TGTGCCAGCACTCGAGAAGGGGGCACTGAAGCTTTCTTT.

The count of this clone is one. The chain uses TRBV11-2 and TRBJ2-1; perhaps TRBD1 as D (5 bases). V lost 0 bases and J lost 0, with 6 bases in between. Germline CDR1 and CDR2: SGHAT and FQNNGV. The CDR3 contains 15 residues. The CDR3 DNA sequence: TGTGCCAGCAGCTTAGAGGACACCTCCTACAATGAGCAGTTCTTC. It translates to CASSLEDTSYNEQFF.

The chain carries TRBV7-9 and TRBJ1-6; 7 bases are a match to TRBD1. This CDR3 spans 16 amino acids. The germline gives CDR1 SEHNR, CDR2 FQNEAQ (reference sequence). V dropped 4 bases and J dropped 4; count of bases not matched to a gene: 7. This CDR3 reads CASSSQRGQYNSPLHF. The DNA for the CDR3 is TGTGCCAGCAGCTCCCAACGGGGACAGTATAATTCACCCCTCCACTTT.

V and J are TRBV18 and TRBJ1-3, with TRBD1 as a possible D gene (5 bases). Trimming removed 6 bases at V and 0 bases at J, with 21 bases between. Germline CDR1 KGHSH, CDR2 LQKENI. This CDR3 comprises 18 residues. CDR3 sequence (DNA): TGTGCCAGCTCGGTAGTTACGGGGGAGACGAGCTCTGGAAACACCATATATTTT. Encoded protein: CASSVVTGETSSGNTIYF.

As concerns this clone: The junction does not match germline at one end; this may be a read error. The chain carries TRBV7-7 and TRBJ1-6; no clear D gene. The CDR3 sequence is 13 residues long. The germline gives CDR1 SSHAT, CDR2 FNYEAQ (reference sequence). Here the CDR3 reads CASSLDLGSPLHF. The CDR3, as DNA: TGTGCTAGCAGCTTAGATCTCGGTTCACCCCTCCACTTT.

V gene TRBV28 combines with J gene TRBJ1-3; TRBD1 might be the D (5 bases). CDR3 length equals 17 residues. CDR1 is MDHEN and CDR2 is SYDVKM in the germline V gene. V gave up 5 bases and J gave up 0 bases, with 17 bases separating them. The CDR3 nucleotides read TGTGCCAGCAGTCCCCTCGGGGACGGCCCCTCTGGAAACACCATATATTTT. Protein sequence: CASSPLGDGPSGNTIYF.